A selection of T cell receptor beta chains follows, all from one sample in a study of T cell repertoires in cytomegalovirus infection. TCRdb reprocessed the reads via MiXCR and lists one record per CDR3 protein. Altogether about 360,000 distinct CDR3 sequences are present, 15% to 20% being singletons, with the ten largest covering around 8.6%. Sequenced: PBMCs. The source of these receptors is a human donor in good health (CMV status not recorded). Some clones in this sample may be carry-over from other donors' samples. The conserved cysteine and the conserved F or W are not part of the CDR3 here. The order of the fields is D gene, CDR3 length, J gene, V gene, CDR3 protein. A D gene is named only where the DNA matches it firmly.

>NA|10|TRBJ1-5|TRBV7-2
ASSLGGQPQH
>NA|11|TRBJ2-5|TRBV7-2
ASSLAYQETQY
>TRBD1|18|TRBJ2-7|TRBV19
ASSIFSFGTGSPSGYEQY
>TRBD1|14|TRBJ2-1|TRBV4-1
ASRGGGTTGGNEQF
>NA|12|TRBJ1-2|TRBV10-3
AISKTGNVYGYT
>TRBD1|14|TRBJ1-6|TRBV7-2
ASSLYPRTGLSPLH
>TRBD2|14|TRBJ2-1|TRBV7-6
ASSLQPGGERNEQF
>NA|13|TRBJ2-2|TRBV6-5
ASSYWGRGAGELF
>NA|13|TRBJ2-7|TRBV7-2
ASSLGPYTGNEQY
>NA|9|TRBJ1-2|TRBV10-3
ANRGPYGYT